This record covers a single TCR beta chain. This sample stems from a study of blood T cell repertoires in COVID-19. As for the study in general: Researchers got acute and convalescent COVID-19 samples from the United States, Italy and Spain. T cells, B-cell-depleted T cells, or PBMCs provided the cDNA or gDNA that served as material.

Original processing notes: Amplified reference gene primers provided the basis for estimating nucleated cell counts. Profiling relied on immunoSEQ multiplex PCR, and the TCRdb table lists in-frame clones only, not all of them. D and trimming come from the DNA, and the V and J calls and clone size come from that table. This sample has 380,000 or so clones; around 84% occur once, and the top ten carry around 1.1%. The receptor was derived from a human donor with acute or convalescent COVID-19. The donor label of this sample is uncertain. Sequencing used peripheral blood.

CDR3 nucleotides: TGTGCCAGCTCACCACCTTCCGGGGGGACTTACAATGAGCAGTTCTTC. It specifies CASSPPSGGTYNEQFF. This rearrangement joins TRBV18 to TRBJ2-1; 7 bases agree with TRBD2. The CDR3 contains 16 residues. J lost 4 bases, V lost 0 bases, and 6 bases had no gene match. Germline CDR1 and CDR2: KGHSH and LQKENI.